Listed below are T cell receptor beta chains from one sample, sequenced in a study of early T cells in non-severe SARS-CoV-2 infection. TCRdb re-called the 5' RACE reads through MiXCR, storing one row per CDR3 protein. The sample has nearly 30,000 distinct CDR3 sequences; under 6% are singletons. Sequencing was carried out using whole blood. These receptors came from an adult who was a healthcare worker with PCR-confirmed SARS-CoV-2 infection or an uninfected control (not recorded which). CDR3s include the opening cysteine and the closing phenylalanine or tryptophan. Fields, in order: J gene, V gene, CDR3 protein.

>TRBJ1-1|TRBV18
CASSLNPSGDGTEAFF
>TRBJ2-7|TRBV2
CARGSRLAGTYEQYF
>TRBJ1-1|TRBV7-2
CASNQPFRQIFGTEAFF
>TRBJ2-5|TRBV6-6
CASSLQLAGGDPQYF
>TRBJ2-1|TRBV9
CASSAPYRLAGANNEQFF
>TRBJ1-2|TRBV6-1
CASSPTTGDGYTF
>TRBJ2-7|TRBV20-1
CSAGTSGANVYEQYF
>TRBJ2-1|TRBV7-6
CASSLAWAGRRNEQFF
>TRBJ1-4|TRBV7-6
CASSPRAMGEEKLFF
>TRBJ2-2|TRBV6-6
CASSYVGPNTGELFF
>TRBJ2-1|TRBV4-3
CASSGSGGAIF
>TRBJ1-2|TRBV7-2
CASSFQTGFGSGYTF
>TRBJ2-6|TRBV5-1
CASSLRPGANVLTF
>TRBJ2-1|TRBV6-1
CASTQWADDEQFF
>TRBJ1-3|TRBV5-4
CASSLGGSSGNTIYF
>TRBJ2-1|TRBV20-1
CSAGLNNNEQFF